Given below is one T cell receptor beta chain in context. Its antigen remains unknown. These data belong to a study of cytomegalovirus exposure and HLA in healthy donors. Study context: Caucasian-associated ancestry cluster membership applied to 75% to 85% of a few hundred genotyped donors.

The donors (healthy individuals) were bone marrow donors. Nominally healthy donors provided the samples, though records likely missed some immune exposures. Study-wide results and limits: Confirmation was obtained in vitro that a few CMV-associated chains are specific for CMV antigens.

The PCR ran on 60 Vbeta and 13 Jbeta primers. Data came from immunoSEQ multiplex PCR; TCRdb stores just in-frame clones and leaves some out. In the table there are about 190,000 clones, about 90% of which are singletons. V lost 0 bases to trimming and J lost 3 bases, with 24 bases between them. This CDR3 contains 21 residues. Germline V gives CDR1 LNHNV, CDR2 YYDKDF (reference sequence). The chain employs TRBV15 and TRBJ2-6, with D perhaps matching TRBD1 (6 bases). This clonotype originated in a man aged 25 to 40 in good health and CMV-seronegative. The specimen sequenced was PBMCs. In DNA, the CDR3 is TGTGCCACCAGCAGAGATAATTTCGTGACAGGAGTTAGGATTGGGGCCAACGTCCTGACTTTC. This encodes CATSRDNFVTGVRIGANVLTF.